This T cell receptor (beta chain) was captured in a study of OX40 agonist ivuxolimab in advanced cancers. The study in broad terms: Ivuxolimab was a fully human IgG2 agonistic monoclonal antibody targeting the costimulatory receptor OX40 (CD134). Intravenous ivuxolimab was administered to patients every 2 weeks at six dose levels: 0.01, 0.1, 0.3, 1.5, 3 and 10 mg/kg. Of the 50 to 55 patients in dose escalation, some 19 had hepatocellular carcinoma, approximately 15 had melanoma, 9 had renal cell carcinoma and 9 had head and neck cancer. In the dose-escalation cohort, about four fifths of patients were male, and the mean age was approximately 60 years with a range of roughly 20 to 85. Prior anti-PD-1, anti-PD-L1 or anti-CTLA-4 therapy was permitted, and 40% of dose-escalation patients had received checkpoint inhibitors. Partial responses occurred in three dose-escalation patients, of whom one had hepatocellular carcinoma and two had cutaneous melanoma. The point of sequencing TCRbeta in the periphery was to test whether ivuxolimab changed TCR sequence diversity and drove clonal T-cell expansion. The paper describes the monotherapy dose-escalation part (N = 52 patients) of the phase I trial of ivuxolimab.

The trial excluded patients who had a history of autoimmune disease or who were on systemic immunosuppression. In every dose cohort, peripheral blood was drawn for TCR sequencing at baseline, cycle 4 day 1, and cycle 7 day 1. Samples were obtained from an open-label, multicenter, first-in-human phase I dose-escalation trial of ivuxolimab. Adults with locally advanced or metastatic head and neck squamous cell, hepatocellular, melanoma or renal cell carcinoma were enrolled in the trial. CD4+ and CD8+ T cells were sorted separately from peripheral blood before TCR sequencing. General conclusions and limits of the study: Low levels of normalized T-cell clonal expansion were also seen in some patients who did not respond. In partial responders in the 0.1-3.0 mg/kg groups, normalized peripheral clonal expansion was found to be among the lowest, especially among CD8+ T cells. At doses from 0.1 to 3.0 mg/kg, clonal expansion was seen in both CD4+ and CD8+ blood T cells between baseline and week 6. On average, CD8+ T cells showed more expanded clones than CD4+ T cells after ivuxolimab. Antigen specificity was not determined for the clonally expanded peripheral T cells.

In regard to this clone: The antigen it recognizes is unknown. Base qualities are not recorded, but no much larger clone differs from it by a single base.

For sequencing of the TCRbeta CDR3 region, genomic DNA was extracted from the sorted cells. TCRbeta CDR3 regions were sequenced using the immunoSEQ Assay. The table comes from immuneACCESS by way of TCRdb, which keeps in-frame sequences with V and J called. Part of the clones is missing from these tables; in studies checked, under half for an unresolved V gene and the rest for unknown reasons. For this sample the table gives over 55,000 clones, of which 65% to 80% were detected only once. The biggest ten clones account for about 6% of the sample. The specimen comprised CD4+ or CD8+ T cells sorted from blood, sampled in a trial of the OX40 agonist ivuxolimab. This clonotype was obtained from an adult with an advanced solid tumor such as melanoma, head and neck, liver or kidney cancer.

The encoded CDR3 is CASSQGLGEGEQYF. The DNA sequence reads TGTGCCAGCAGCCAGGGGCTGGGTGAAGGCGAGCAGTACTTC. This chain joins TRBV11-3 to TRBJ2-7; the D gene is perhaps TRBD1, on 6 matching bases. Counted from cysteine to phenylalanine, this CDR3 has 14 amino acids. Only CDR3 DNA is held: 42 bases, read in frame from base 1. At the junction V is shortened by 5 bases and J by 6 bases, with 17 bases in between. CDR1 and CDR2, looked up from the germline V gene, are SGHNT and YENEEA.